This passage covers 12 T cell receptor beta chains from one sample sequenced in a study of T-cell reconstitution after alpha-beta-depleted transplantation in children. Unique molecular identifiers were incorporated into the prepared TCRbeta library. TCRdb reprocessed the PCR reads via MiXCR and lists one record per CDR3 protein. The sample contains approximately 240,000 distinct CDR3 sequences, about a tenth of which appear only once. Source: PBMCs, taken before TCRalphabeta/CD19-depleted stem cell transplant. Receptors originate from a child under two years old with acute myeloid leukemia, due to receive a stem cell transplant.

This clonotype was recorded many times. The CDR3 coding sequence is TGTGCCAGCAGCACTACCGGGACTAATGAGCAGTTCTTC. It translates to CASSTTGTNEQFF. The chain couples TRBV12-3 or TRBV12-4 to TRBJ2-1; a possible D gene is TRBD2 (6 bases). V gave up 6 bases and J gave up 7 bases, with 13 bases separating them. The CDR3 is made up of 13 amino acids.

This clonotype was counted many times. This chain connects TRBV7-6 to TRBJ2-2; a possible D gene is TRBD1 (5 bases). Germline V gene lookup returns CDR1 SGHVS and CDR2 FNYEAQ. This CDR3 is built from 14 residues. Trimming removed 3 bases from V and 4 bases from J, with 9 bases in between. The CDR3 DNA is TGTGCCAGCAGCTTTAAGGACACCACCGGGGAGCTGTTTTTT. This codes for CASSFKDTTGELFF.

This clonotype was detected ten times or more. V usage is TRBV7-3 and J usage is TRBJ2-3; D assignment may be TRBD1 or TRBD2 (6 bases each). V was pared by 2 bases and J by 1 base, with 10 bases between. The CDR3 loop spans 15 amino acids. Germline lookup yields CDR1 SGHTA and CDR2 FQGTGA. The CDR3 nucleotides read TGTGCCAGCAGCTTACCGGGGGCCGGCACAGATACGCAGTATTTT. This translates into CASSLPGAGTDTQYF.

The sample holds many counts of this clonotype. The CDR3 loop reads CASSPPGSTGYGYTF. The CDR3, as DNA: TGTGCCAGCTCACCACCGGGTTCGACAGGTTATGGCTACACCTTC. The chain links TRBV18 to TRBJ1-2; D is possibly TRBD1 (6 bases). The length of the CDR3 is 15 residues. V was trimmed by 0 bases and J by 5 bases, leaving 13 bases between them. Germline CDR1 KGHSH, CDR2 LQKENI. The full variable domain, completed using reference TRBV18 and TRBJ1-2, is NAGVMQNPRHLVRRRGQEARLRCSPMKGHSHVYWYRQLPEEGLKFMVYLQKENIIDESGMPKERFSAEFPKEGPSILRIQQVVRGDSAAYFCASSPPGSTGYGYTFGSGTRLTVV.

This clonotype was detected many times. The rearrangement links TRBV19 to TRBJ1-5, with D perhaps matching TRBD1 (6 bases). CDR1 is LNHDA, CDR2 SQIVND, per germline (reference sequence). This CDR3 has 13 residues. The V gene lost 6 bases and the J gene lost 3 bases, with 9 bases spanning the gap. The CDR3 spells CASSGQPNQPQHF. CDR3 bases: TGTGCCAGTAGCGGACAGCCCAATCAGCCCCAGCATTTT.

The sample holds many counts of this clonotype. This chain connects TRBV28 to TRBJ2-5, with D hard to call. CDR1 MDHEN and CDR2 SYDVKM come from the germline V gene. The length of the CDR3 is 10 residues. Trimming left V 7 bases short and J 4 bases short, with 4 bases between. The CDR3 nucleotides read TGTGCCAGCACGAGAGAGACCCAGTACTTC. This gives the protein CASTRETQYF.

The table lists this clonotype with many counts. J is TRBJ1-1 and V is TRBV5-1; D unclear. The CDR3 covers 15 residues. The V end lost 6 bases, the J end lost 1 base, and 16 bases lay between the germline ends. Per germline, CDR1 SGHRS and CDR2 YFSETQ. CDR3 nucleotides: TGCGCCAGCACCCCATCACCGTCCGGGAACACTGAAGCTTTCTTT. It translates to CASTPSPSGNTEAFF.

This clonotype came up many times. The chain employs TRBV6-5 and TRBJ2-5; 10 bases line up with TRBD1. The CDR3 loop spans 15 amino acids. CDR1 MNHEY and CDR2 SVGAGI come from the germline V gene. The V segment lost 2 bases and the J segment 6 bases; nucleotides outside the gene matches: 6. Here the CDR3 DNA reads TGTGCCAGCAGTTACGAGACAGGGGGCCTAAAGACCCAGTACTTC. It specifies CASSYETGGLKTQYF.

Worth noting for this clonotype: The junction departs from the called germline gene at one end, perhaps through a read error. The J gene is TRBJ2-3, the V gene TRBV5-1; D is ambiguous. The germline V gene encodes CDR1 SGHRS and CDR2 YFSETQ. CDR3 length: 12 amino acids. The CDR3 DNA is TGCACCAGCAGCCCCCCTGCAGATACGCAGTATTTT. The encoded protein is CTSSPPADTQYF. The variable domain in full, completed from reference TRBV5-1 and TRBJ2-3, reads KAGVTQTPRYLIKTRGQQVTLSCSPISGHRSVSWYQQTPGQGLQFLFEYFSETQRNKGNFPGRFSGRQFSNSRSEMNVSTLELGDSALYLCTSSPPADTQYFGPGTRLTVL.

This clonotype appeared many times. The chain recombines TRBV7-6 with TRBJ1-5; 7 bases agree with TRBD1. This CDR3 is built from 15 residues. Germline lookup yields CDR1 SGHVS and CDR2 FNYEAQ. The V gene end was trimmed by 0 bases and the J gene end by 3 bases; junction bases not matched to a gene: 2. CDR3 DNA sequence: TGTGCCAGCAGCTTAGCGGACAGGACCAATCAGCCCCAGCATTTT. This gives the protein CASSLADRTNQPQHF.

This chain joins TRBV12-3 or TRBV12-4 and TRBJ1-5; D remains unclear. The V end lost 1 base, the J end lost 6 bases, and 7 bases lay between the germline ends. The CDR3 consists of 13 residues. DNA of the CDR3: TGTGCCAGCAGTTTAGAGGCTTTTCAGCCCCAGCATTTT. This codes for CASSLEAFQPQHF.

In regard to this clonotype: This clone may be a read error of a much larger clone one base away. V and J are TRBV18 and TRBJ1-5; perhaps TRBD1 as D (5 bases). This CDR3 has 13 residues. In germline, CDR1 is KGHSH, CDR2 LQKENI. The V end lost 3 bases, the J end lost 5 bases, and 8 bases lay between the germline ends. The chain's CDR3 is CASSPDTDQPQHF. In DNA, the CDR3 is TGTGCCAGCTCACCGGACACCGATCAGCCCCAGCATTTT.